One T cell receptor beta chain is described in this entry. Through a sample-barcoded 5' primer and a J-beta primer mix, a second PCR was run for roughly 7 to 11 cycles. TCRdb fed the 5' RACE reads into MiXCR, producing one record per CDR3 protein. Of hundreds of thousands of distinct CDR3 sequences in the sample, 25% to 30% were seen once. The data derive from a study of blood T cells in healthy people across ages. V was trimmed by 7 bases and J by 7 bases, leaving 19 bases between them. Looked up from germline, CDR1 is MNHNS and CDR2 is SASEGT. The CDR3 contains 15 residues. The genes are TRBV6-1 and TRBJ1-4; possibly TRBD1 for D (6 bases). Sequencing was done on a sample of blood. The sequence was collected from a woman older than 75 in good health. The CDR3 DNA sequence: TGTGCCAGCAATGTATCGACAGGCGGGGGTGAAAAACTGTTTTTT. Residues: CASNVSTGGGEKLFF.